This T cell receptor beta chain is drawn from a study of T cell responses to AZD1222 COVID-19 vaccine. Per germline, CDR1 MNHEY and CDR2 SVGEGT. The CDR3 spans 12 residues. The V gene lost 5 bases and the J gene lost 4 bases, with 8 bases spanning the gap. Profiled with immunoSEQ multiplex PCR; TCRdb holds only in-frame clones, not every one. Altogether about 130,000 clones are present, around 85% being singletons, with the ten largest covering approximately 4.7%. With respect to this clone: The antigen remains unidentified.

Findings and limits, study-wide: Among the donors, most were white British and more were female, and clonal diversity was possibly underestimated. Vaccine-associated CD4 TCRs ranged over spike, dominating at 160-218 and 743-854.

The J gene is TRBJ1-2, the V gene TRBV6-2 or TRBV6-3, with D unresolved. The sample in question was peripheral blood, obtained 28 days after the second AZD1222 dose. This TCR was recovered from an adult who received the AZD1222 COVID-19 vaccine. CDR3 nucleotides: TGTGCCAGCAGTCCCCCAGGCTATGGCTACACCTTC. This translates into CASSPPGYGYTF.